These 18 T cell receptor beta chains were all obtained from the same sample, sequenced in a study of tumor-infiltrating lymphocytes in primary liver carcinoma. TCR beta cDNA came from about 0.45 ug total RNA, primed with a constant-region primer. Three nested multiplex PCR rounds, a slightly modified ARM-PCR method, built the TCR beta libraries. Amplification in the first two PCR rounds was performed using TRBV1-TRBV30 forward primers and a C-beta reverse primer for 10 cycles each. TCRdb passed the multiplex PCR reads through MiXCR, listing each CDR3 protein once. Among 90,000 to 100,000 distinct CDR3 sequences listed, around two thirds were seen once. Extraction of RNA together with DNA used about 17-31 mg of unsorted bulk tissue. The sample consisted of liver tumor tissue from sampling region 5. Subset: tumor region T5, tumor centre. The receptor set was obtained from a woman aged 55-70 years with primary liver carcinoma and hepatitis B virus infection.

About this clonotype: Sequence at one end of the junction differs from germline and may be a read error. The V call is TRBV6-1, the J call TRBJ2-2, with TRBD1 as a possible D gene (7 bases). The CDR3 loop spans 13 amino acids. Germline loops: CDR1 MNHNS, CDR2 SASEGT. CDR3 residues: CARSTRGAGELFF. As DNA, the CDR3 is TGTGCCAGAAGTACCAGGGGGGCCGGGGAACTGTTTTTT.

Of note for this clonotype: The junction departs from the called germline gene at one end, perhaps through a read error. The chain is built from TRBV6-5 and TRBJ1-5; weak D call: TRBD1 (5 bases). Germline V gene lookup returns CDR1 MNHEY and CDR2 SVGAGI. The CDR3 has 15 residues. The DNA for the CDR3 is TGTGCCAGCAGTTCGGGGGGGAGTAGCAATCAGCCCCAACATTTT. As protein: CASSSGGSSNQPQHF.

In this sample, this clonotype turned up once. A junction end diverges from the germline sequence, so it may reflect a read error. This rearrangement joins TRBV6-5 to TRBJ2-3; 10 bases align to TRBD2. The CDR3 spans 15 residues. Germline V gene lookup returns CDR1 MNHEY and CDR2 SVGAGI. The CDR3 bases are TGTGCCAGCAGTCGGACTAGCGGTGGGACAGATACGCACTATTTT. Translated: CASSRTSGGTDTHYF.

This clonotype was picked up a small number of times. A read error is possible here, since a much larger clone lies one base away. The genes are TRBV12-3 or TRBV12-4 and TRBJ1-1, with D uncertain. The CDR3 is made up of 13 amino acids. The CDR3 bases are TGTGTCAGCAGTGGACGGGAGAACACTGAAGCTTTCTTT. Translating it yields CVSSGRENTEAFF.

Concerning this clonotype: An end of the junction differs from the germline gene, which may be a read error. CDR3 sequence reads: CASSYRGGRKKLIF. The DNA for the CDR3 is TGTGCCAGCAGTTACAGGGGCGGGCGTAAAAAACTGATTTTT. The V and J genes are TRBV6-5 and TRBJ1-4, with a tentative D call TRBD1 (5 bases). Germline assignment: CDR1 MNHEY and CDR2 SVGAGI. The CDR3 covers 14 residues.

In nucleotides, the CDR3 is TGTGCCAGCAGTAGTGGAGGGGCCCAGGCTTGGTCTGAAGCTTTCTTT. It specifies CASSSGGAQAWSEAFF. The chain joins TRBV6-5 to TRBJ1-1; tentatively, D is TRBD1 (5 bases). CDR1 is MNHEY, CDR2 SVGAGI, per germline. CDR3 length: 16 residues. V gave up 5 bases and J gave up 6 bases, with 22 bases separating them.

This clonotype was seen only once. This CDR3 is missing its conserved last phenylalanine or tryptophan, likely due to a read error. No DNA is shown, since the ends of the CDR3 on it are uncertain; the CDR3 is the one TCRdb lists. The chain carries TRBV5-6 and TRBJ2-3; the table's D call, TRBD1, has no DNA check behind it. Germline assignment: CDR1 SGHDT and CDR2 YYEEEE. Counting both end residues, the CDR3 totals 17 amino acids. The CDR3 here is CASSQFNRAPGTDTQYL.

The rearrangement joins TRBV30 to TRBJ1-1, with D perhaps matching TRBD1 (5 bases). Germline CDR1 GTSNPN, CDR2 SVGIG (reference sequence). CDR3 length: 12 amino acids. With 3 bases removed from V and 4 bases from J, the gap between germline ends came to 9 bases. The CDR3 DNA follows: TGTGCCTGGAGGCCAGGGTTCACTGAAGCTTTCTTT. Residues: CAWRPGFTEAFF.

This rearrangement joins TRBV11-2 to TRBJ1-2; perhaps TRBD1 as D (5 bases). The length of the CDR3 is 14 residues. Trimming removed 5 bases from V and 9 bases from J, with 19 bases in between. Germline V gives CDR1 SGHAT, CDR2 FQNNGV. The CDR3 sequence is CASSLQRGGRCYTF. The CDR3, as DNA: TGTGCCAGCAGCCTTCAAAGGGGAGGTAGGTGCTACACCTTC. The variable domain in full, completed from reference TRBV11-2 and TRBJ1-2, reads EAGVAQSPRYKIIEKRQSVAFWCNPISGHATLYWYQQILGQGPKLLIQFQNNGVVDDSQLPKDRFSAERLKGVDSTLKIQPAKLEDSAVYLCASSLQRGGRCYTFGSGTRLTVV.

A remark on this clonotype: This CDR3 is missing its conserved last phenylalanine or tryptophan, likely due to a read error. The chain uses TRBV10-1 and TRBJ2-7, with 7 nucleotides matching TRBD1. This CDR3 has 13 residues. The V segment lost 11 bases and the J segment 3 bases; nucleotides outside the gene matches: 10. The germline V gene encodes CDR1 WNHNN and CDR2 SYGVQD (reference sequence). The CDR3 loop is CAGTPDRFYEQYL. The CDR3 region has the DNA TGCGCCGGCACGCCGGACAGGTTCTACGAGCAGTACCTA.

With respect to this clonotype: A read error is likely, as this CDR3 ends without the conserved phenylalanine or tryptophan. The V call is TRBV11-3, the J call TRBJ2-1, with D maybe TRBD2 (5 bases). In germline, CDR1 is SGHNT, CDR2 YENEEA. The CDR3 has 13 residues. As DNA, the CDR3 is TGTGCTAGCAGTGCCGGGGACTACAATGAGCAGTTCGTC. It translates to CASSAGDYNEQFV.

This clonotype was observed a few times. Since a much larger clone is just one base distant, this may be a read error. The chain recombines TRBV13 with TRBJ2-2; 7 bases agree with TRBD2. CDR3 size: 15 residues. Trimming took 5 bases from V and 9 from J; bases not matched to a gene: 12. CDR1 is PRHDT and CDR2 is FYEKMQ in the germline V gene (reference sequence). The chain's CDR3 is CASSRKRGSARELFF. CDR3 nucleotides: TGTGCCAGCAGCCGAAAGCGGGGTTCGGCCCGGGAGCTGTTTTTT.

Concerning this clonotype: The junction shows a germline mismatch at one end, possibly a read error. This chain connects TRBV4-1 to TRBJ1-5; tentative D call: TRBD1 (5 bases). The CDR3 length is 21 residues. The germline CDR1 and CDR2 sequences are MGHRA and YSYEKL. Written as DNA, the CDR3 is TGCACCAGCAGCCAAGCGCCCGCAGGGATGGGAGGGGTCTGGGGCAATCAGCCCCAGCATTTT. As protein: CTSSQAPAGMGGVWGNQPQHF.

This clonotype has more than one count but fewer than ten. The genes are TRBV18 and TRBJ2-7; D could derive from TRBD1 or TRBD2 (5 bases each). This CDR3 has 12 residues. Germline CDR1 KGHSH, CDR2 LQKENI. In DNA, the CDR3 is TGTGCGACCGGGGCAGCCCACTACGAGCAGTACTTC. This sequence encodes CATGAAHYEQYF.

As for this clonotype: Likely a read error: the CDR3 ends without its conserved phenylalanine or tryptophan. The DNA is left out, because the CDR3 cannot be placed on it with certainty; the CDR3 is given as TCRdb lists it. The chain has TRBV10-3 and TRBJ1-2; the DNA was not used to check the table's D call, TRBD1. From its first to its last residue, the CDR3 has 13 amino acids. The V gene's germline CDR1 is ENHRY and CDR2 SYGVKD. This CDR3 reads CAISEKASTPSTL.

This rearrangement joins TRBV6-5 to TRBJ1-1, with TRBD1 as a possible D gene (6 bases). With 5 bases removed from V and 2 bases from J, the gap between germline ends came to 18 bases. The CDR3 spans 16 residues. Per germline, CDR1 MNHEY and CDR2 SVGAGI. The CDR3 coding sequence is TGTGCCAGCAGTGTACAGGGAGTTGTAGGTAACACTGAAGCTTTCTTT. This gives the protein CASSVQGVVGNTEAFF.

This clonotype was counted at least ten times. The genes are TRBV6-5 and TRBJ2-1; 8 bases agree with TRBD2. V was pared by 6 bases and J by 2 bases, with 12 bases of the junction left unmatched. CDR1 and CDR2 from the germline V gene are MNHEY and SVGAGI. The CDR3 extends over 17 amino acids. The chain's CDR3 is CASRHLSGSAAYNEQFF. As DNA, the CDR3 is TGTGCCAGCAGACACTTAAGCGGGAGTGCAGCCTACAATGAGCAGTTCTTC.

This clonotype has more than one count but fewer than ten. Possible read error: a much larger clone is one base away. CDR3 amino acids: CAIRPDSLDGYTF. The CDR3 DNA reads as TGTGCCATCAGACCGGACAGTCTGGATGGCTACACCTTC. The chain is built from TRBV10-3 and TRBJ1-2, with D perhaps matching TRBD1 (6 bases). Trimming stripped 6 bases from V and 6 bases from J, with 14 bases between. CDR3 size: 13 residues. Germline V gene sequence: CDR1 ENHRY, CDR2 SYGVKD.